This T cell receptor (beta chain) was identified in a study of blood T cell repertoires in COVID-19. In the study overall: T cells, B-cell-depleted T cells, or PBMCs provided the cDNA or gDNA that served as material.

Participants came from under 30 US areas, aged roughly 18 to 100 years. Each participant's cohort was designated according to participant-reported clinical history. As originally analysed: Scientists estimated how many nucleated cells there were by amplifying reference gene primers. The repertoire was sequenced with immunoSEQ multiplex PCR; TCRdb's copy has only in-frame clones and lacks some. The V and J calls and clone size come from that table; D and trimming were worked out from the DNA. The sample includes 110,000 to 150,000 clones, 86% of them seen just once. CDR3 length: 16 amino acids. V lost 8 bases, J lost 0 bases, and 9 bases stayed unmatched. Germline-derived CDR1 and CDR2 are LNHDA and SQIVND (reference sequence).

The chain recombines TRBV19 with TRBJ1-5, with 8 bases aligning to TRBD1. The material sequenced was PBMCs or T cells enriched from blood (not recorded which). The receptor was isolated from a man in his fifties who had recovered from COVID-19. CDR3 residues: CASGQGRGLSNQPQHF. CDR3 DNA: TGTGCCAGTGGACAGGGTAGAGGCCTTAGCAATCAGCCCCAGCATTTT.